This T cell receptor (beta chain) is from a study of blood T cell repertoires in COVID-19. About the study: Both acute and convalescent COVID-19 samples were obtained from the United States, Italy and Spain. In each case, the material was cDNA or gDNA derived from T cells, B-cell-depleted T cells, or PBMCs.

Authors' analysis steps: Nucleated cell counts were estimated from reference gene primer amplification. Sequenced by immunoSEQ multiplex PCR; TCRdb stores in-frame clones only, minus some. For V, J and clone size, that table is used; D and trimming come from the DNA. The data show some 78,000 clones, about nine tenths seen once. Germline V gene lookup returns CDR1 ENHRY and CDR2 SYGVKD. This CDR3 contains 14 residues. The V end was cut by 3 bases, the J end by 0 bases, with 6 bases between. The genes are TRBV10-3 and TRBJ1-5; D is uncertain. The receptor was derived from a man between 65 and 85 years old with active or convalescent COVID-19. The sample was peripheral blood. This CDR3 reads CAISDAGSNQPQHF. The CDR3, as DNA: TGTGCCATCAGTGACGCAGGTAGCAATCAGCCCCAGCATTTT.